This TCR beta chain originates from a study of graft-versus-host responses after intestinal transplantation. On the study more broadly: Following induction with anti-thymocyte globulin, all recipients were given tacrolimus and steroids for three to four years. Regarding the study as a whole: Elevated graft-versus-host to host-versus-graft clonal ratios in allografts were recorded for patients with graft-donor T cell macrochimerism.

Of note for this clone: Its antigen is undetermined.

Clones were read by immunoSEQ multiplex PCR, and TCRdb kept only the in-frame ones, dropping some. The profile covers around 110,000 clones, with 90% appearing a single time and over 0.15% taken by the ten largest. Germline CDR1 reads SGHRS; CDR2 reads YFSETQ. V lost 0 bases, J lost 0 bases, and 5 bases stayed unmatched. CDR3 size: 17 residues. The genes are TRBV5-1 and TRBJ1-3; 8 bases agree with TRBD1. Sequencing used unstimulated CD4+ T cells sorted from spleen or lymph node cells, obtained before intestinal transplant. This sequence originates from a human donor who received an intestinal transplant. The CDR3 here is CASSLEAGGTSGNTIYF. The CDR3 DNA reads TGCGCCAGCAGCTTGGAGGCAGGGGGCACCTCTGGAAACACCATATATTTT.